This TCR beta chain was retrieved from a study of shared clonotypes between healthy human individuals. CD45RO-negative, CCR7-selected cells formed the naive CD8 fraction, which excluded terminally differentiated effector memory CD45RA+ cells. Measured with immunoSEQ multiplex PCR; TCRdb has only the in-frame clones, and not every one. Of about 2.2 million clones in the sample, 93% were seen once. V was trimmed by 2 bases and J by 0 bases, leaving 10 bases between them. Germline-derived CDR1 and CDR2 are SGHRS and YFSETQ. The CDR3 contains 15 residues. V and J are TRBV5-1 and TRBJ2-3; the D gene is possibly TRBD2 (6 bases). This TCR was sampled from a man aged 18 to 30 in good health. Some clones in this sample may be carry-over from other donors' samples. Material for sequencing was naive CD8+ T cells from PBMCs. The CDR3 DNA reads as TGCGCCAGCAGCTTTCGCGGGACTAGCACAGATACGCAGTATTTT. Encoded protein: CASSFRGTSTDTQYF.